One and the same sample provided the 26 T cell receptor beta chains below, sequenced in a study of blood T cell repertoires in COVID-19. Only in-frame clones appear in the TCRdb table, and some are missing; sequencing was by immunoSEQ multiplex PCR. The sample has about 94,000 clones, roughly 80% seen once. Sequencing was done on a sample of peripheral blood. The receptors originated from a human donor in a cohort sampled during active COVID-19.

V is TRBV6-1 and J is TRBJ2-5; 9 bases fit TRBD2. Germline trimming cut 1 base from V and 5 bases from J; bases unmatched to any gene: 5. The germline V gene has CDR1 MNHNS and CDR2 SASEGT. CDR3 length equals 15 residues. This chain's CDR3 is CASSEGSGRWETQYF. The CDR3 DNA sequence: TGTGCCAGCAGTGAAGGGAGCGGGAGGTGGGAGACCCAGTACTTC.

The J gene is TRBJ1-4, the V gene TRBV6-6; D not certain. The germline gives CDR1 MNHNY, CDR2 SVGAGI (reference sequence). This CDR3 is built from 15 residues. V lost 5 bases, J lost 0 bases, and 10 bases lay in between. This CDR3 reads CASSPSVTTNEKLFF. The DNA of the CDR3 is TGTGCCAGCAGTCCTTCCGTAACAACTAATGAAAAACTGTTTTTT.

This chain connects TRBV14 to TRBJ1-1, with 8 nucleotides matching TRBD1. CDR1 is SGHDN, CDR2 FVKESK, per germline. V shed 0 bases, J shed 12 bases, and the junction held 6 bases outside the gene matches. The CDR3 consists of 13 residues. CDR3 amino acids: CASSQEIRTGPFF. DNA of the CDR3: TGTGCCAGCAGCCAAGAGATAAGGACAGGGCCTTTCTTT.

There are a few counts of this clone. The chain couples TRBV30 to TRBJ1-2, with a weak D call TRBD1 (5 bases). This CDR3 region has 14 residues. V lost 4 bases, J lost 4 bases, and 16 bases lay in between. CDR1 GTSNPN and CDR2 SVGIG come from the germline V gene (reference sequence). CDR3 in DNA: TGTGCCTGGACCAGATCCCCGACAGCCTATGGCTACACCTTC. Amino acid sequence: CAWTRSPTAYGYTF.

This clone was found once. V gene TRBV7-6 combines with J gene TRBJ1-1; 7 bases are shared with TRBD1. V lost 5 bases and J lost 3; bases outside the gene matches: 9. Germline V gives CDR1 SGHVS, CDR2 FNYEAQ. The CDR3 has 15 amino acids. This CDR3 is CASSRRAQGDTEAFF. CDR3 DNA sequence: TGTGCCAGCAGCCGCCGTGCGCAGGGGGACACTGAAGCTTTCTTT.

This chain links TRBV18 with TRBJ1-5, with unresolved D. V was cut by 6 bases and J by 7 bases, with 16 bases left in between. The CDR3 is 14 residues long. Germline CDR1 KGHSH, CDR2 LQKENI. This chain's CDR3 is CASSSLEGGQPQHF. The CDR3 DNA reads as TGTGCCAGCTCCTCGTTGGAGGGAGGGCAGCCCCAGCATTTT.

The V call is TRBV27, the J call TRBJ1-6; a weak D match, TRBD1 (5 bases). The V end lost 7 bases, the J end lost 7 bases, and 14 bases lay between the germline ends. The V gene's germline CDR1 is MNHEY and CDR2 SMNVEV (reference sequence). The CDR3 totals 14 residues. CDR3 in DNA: TGTGCCAGCACCAGAGGTGGGGGGAATTCACCCCTCCACTTT. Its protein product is CASTRGGGNSPLHF.

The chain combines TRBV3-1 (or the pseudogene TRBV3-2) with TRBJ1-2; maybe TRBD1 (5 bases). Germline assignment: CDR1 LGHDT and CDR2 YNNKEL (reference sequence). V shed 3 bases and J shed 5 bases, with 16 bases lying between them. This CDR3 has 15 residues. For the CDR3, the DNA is TGTGCCAGCAGCCAGGGTTCTAGGGGAGGGTATGGCTACACCTTC. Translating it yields CASSQGSRGGYGYTF.

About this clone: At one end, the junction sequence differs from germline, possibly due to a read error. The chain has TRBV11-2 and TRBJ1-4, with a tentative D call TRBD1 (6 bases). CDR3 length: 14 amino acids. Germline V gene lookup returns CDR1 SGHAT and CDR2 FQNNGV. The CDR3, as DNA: TGTGCCACCAGCTCCAGACAGGATAATGAAAAACTGTTTTTT. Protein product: CATSSRQDNEKLFF. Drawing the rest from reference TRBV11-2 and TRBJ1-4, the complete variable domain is EAGVAQSPRYKIIEKRQSVAFWCNPISGHATLYWYQQILGQGPKLLIQFQNNGVVDDSQLPKDRFSAERLKGVDSTLKIQPAKLEDSAVYLCATSSRQDNEKLFFGSGTQLSVL.

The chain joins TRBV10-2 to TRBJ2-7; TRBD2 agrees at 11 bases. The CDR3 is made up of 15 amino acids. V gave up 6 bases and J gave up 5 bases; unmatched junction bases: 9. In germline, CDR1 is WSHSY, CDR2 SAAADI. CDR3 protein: CASSALAGGVHEQYF. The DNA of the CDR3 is TGCGCCAGCAGCGCATTAGCGGGAGGGGTCCACGAGCAGTACTTC.

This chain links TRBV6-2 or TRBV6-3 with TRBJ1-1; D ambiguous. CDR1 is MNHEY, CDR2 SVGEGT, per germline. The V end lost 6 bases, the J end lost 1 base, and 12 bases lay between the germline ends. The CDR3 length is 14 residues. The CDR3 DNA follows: TGTGCCAGCAGCCTTACGAGAACGAACACTGAAGCTTTCTTT. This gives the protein CASSLTRTNTEAFF.

Here the CDR3 reads CASSPDSSGANVLTF. The CDR3 region has the DNA TGTGCCAGCAGCCCTGACAGCTCTGGGGCCAACGTCCTGACTTTC. V gene TRBV11-3 combines with J gene TRBJ2-6, with D possibly being TRBD1 (5 bases). Germline-derived CDR1 and CDR2 are SGHNT and YENEEA. The CDR3 runs to 15 residues. The V end lost 5 bases, the J end lost 0 bases, and 8 bases lay between the germline ends. The entire variable domain, with the rest obtained from reference TRBV11-3 and TRBJ2-6, is as follows: EAGVVQSPRYKIIEKKQPVAFWCNPISGHNTLYWYLQNLGQGPELLIRYENEEAVDDSQLPKDRFSAERLKGVDSTLKIQPAELGDSAVYLCASSPDSSGANVLTFGAGSRLTVL.

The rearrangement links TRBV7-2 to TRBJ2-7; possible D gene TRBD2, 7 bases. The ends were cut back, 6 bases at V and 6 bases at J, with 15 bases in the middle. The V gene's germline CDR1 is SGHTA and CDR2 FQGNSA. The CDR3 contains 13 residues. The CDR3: CASSTYREGEQYF. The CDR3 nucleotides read TGTGCCAGCAGTACTTACAGGGAGGGCGAGCAGTACTTC.

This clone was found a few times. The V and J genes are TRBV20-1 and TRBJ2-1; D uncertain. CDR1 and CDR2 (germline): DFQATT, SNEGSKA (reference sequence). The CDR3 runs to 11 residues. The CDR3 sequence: CSSISYNEQFF. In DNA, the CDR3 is TGCAGCTCTATTTCCTACAATGAGCAGTTCTTC.

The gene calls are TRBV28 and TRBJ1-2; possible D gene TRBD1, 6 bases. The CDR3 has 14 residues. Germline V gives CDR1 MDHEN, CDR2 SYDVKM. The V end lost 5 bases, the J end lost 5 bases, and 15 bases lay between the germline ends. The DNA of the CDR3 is TGTGCCAGCAGTGTTCAGGGGAAAGGGTATGGCTACACCTTC. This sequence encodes CASSVQGKGYGYTF.

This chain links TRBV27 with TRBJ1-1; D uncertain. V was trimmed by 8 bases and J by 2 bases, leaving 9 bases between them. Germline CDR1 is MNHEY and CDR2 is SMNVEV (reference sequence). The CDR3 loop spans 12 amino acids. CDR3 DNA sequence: TGTGCCAGCGCAGGCCTTAACACTGAAGCTTTCTTT. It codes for CASAGLNTEAFF.

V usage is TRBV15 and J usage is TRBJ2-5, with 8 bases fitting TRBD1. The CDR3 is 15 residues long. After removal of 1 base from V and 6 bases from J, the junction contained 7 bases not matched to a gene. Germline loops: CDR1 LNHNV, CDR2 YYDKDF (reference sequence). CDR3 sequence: CATSRVAGGTKTQYF. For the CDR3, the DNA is TGTGCCACCAGCAGAGTCGCAGGGGGCACGAAGACCCAGTACTTC. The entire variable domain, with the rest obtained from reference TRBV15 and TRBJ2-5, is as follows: DAMVIQNPRYQVTQFGKPVTLSCSQTLNHNVMYWYQQKSSQAPKLLFHYYDKDFNNEADTPDNFQSRRPNTSFCFLDIRSPGLGDTAMYLCATSRVAGGTKTQYFGPGTRLLVL.

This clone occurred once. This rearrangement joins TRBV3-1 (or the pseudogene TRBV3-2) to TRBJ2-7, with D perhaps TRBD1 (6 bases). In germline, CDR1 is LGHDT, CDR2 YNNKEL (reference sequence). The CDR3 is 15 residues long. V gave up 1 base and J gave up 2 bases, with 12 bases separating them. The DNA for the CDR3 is TGTGCCAGCAGCCAAGTCGACAGGTTTCCCTACGAGCAGTACTTC. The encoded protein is CASSQVDRFPYEQYF.

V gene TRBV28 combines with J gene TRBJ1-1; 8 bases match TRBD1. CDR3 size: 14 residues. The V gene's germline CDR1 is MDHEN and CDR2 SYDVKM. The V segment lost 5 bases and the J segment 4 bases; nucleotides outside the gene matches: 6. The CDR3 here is CASSKTGVSTEAFF. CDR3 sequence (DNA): TGTGCCAGCAGTAAGACAGGGGTCAGCACTGAAGCTTTCTTT.

Here the CDR3 reads CSVGGTGKAFF. The CDR3 nucleotides read TGCAGCGTTGGGGGGACAGGTAAAGCTTTCTTT. The chain carries TRBV29-1 and TRBJ1-1; 8 bases agree with TRBD1. Germline CDR1 SQVTM, CDR2 ANQGSEA. The CDR3 covers 11 residues. V lost 4 bases and J lost 9; bases outside the gene matches: 4.

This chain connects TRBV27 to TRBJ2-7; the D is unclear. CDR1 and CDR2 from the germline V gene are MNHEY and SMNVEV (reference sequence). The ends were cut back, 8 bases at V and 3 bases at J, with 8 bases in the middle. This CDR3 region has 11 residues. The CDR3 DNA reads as TGTGCCAGCGCGAGAGGCTACGAGCAGTACTTC. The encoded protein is CASARGYEQYF.

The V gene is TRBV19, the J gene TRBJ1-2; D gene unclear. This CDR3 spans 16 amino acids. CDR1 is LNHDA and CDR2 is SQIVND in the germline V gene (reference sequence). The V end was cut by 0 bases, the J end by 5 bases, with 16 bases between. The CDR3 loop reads CASSIEYGLQRYGYTF. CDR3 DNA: TGTGCCAGTAGTATAGAATACGGACTCCAGCGGTATGGCTACACCTTC.

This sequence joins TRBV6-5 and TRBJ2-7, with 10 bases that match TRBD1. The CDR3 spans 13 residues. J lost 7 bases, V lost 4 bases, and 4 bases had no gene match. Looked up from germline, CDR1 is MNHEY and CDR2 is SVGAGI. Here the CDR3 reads CASSSPGQGEQYF. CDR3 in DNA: TGTGCCAGCAGTTCCCCGGGACAGGGGGAGCAGTACTTC.

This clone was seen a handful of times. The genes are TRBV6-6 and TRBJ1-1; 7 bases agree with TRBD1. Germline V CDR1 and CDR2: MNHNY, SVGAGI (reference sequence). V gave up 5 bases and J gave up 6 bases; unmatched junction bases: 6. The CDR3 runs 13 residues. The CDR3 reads CASSKRDRAEAFF. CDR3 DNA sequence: TGTGCCAGCAGTAAACGCGACAGGGCTGAAGCTTTCTTT.

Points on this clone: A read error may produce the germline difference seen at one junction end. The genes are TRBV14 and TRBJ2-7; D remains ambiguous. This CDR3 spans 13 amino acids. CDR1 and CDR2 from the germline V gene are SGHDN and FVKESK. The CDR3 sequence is CASSQDRDTPLGF. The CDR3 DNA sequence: TGTGCCAGCAGCCAAGATCGCGACACCCCTTTGGGCTTC.

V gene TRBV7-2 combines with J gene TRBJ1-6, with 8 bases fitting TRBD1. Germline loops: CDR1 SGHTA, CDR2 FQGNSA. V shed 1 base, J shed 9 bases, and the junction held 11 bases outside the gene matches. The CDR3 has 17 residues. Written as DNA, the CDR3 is TGTGCCAGCAGCTTAGGGCGGACAGGGACTTCGAGTTCACCCCTCCACTTT. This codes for CASSLGRTGTSSSPLHF.